A selection of T cell receptor beta chains follows, all from one sample in a study of control samples from healthy donors and cancer patients. The assay was immunoSEQ multiplex PCR, and TCRdb's table has in-frame clones only and misses some. Of about 120,000 clones detected, roughly nine tenths appear once; the ten largest clones hold about 40%. Sequenced: blood. These TCRs come from a man aged 45-65 years in good health. CDR3s include the opening cysteine and the closing phenylalanine or tryptophan. D genes are given only for firm matches. Part of the rows lack a size; the others show once, few, many or a class for expanded clones.

j_gene: TRBJ1-1; abundance: .; d_gene: .; v_gene: TRBV11-2; CDR3nt: TGTGCCAGCAGCTTGGGTTCGAACACTGAAGCTTTCTTT; CDR3aa: CASSLGSNTEAFF
j_gene: TRBJ1-3; abundance: .; d_gene: .; v_gene: TRBV2; CDR3nt: TGTGCCAGCAGTGTGGGGGCGATGACGGGAAACACCATATATTTT; CDR3aa: CASSVGAMTGNTIYF
j_gene: TRBJ1-5; abundance: .; d_gene: .; v_gene: TRBV19; CDR3nt: TGTGCCAGTAGTATAGGAGGGACTAGCAATCAGCCCCAGCATTTT; CDR3aa: CASSIGGTSNQPQHF
j_gene: TRBJ1-6; abundance: .; d_gene: TRBD1; v_gene: TRBV5-4; CDR3nt: TGTGCCAGCAGCCCAGACAGGGTGGATTCACCCCTCCACTTT; CDR3aa: CASSPDRVDSPLHF
j_gene: TRBJ2-3; abundance: .; d_gene: .; v_gene: TRBV4-3; CDR3nt: TGCGCCAGCAGCCCGCTATCGGGTTTTGCAGATACGCAGTATTTT; CDR3aa: CASSPLSGFADTQYF
j_gene: TRBJ1-1; abundance: .; d_gene: .; v_gene: TRBV6-5; CDR3nt: TGTGCCAGCAGTACCTTAAACACTGAAGCTTTCTTT; CDR3aa: CASSTLNTEAFF
j_gene: TRBJ2-1; abundance: .; d_gene: TRBD1; v_gene: TRBV5-1; CDR3nt: TGCGCCAGCAGCCTCCGGGACAGGGGGTCCAATGAGCAGTTCTTC; CDR3aa: CASSLRDRGSNEQFF
j_gene: TRBJ1-3; abundance: .; d_gene: .; v_gene: TRBV7-2; CDR3nt: TGTGCCAGCAGCTTAGGGTTCTCTGGAAACACCATATATTTT; CDR3aa: CASSLGFSGNTIYF
j_gene: TRBJ1-2; abundance: .; d_gene: .; v_gene: TRBV18; CDR3nt: TGTGCCAGCTCACCATCGATAGCGCAGAATAACTATGGCTACACCTTC; CDR3aa: CASSPSIAQNNYGYTF
j_gene: TRBJ2-1; abundance: .; d_gene: .; v_gene: TRBV7-2; CDR3nt: TGTGCCAGCAGCTTGTACGGACTGGGGAACTACAATGAGCAGTTCTTC; CDR3aa: CASSLYGLGNYNEQFF
j_gene: TRBJ2-2; abundance: .; d_gene: .; v_gene: TRBV19; CDR3nt: TGTGCCAGTAGTATAGGACTTTGGAACACCGGGGAGCTGTTTTTT; CDR3aa: CASSIGLWNTGELFF
j_gene: TRBJ2-7; abundance: .; d_gene: .; v_gene: TRBV10-1; CDR3nt: TGCGCCAGCAGTGAGTCTTACCAGCGCGACGAGCAGTACTTC; CDR3aa: CASSESYQRDEQYF
j_gene: TRBJ2-7; abundance: .; d_gene: .; v_gene: TRBV5-1; CDR3nt: TGCGCCAGCAGCCAAGACCGGGCCCCCTACGAGCAGTACTTC; CDR3aa: CASSQDRAPYEQYF
j_gene: TRBJ2-7; abundance: .; d_gene: TRBD1; v_gene: TRBV27; CDR3nt: TGTGCCAGCGGGCAGGGGGCATACGAGCAGTACTTC; CDR3aa: CASGQGAYEQYF
j_gene: TRBJ2-1; abundance: .; d_gene: TRBD1; v_gene: TRBV6-6; CDR3nt: TGTGCCAGCAGTTATCCCGGGACAGGGGTGAGCATGGAGTTCTTC; CDR3aa: CASSYPGTGVSMEFF
j_gene: TRBJ2-3; abundance: .; d_gene: .; v_gene: TRBV15; CDR3nt: TGTGCCACCAGCAGAGATATCCATGCAGTTACGCAGTATTTT; CDR3aa: CATSRDIHAVTQYF
j_gene: TRBJ2-7; abundance: .; d_gene: .; v_gene: TRBV5-1; CDR3nt: TGCGCCAGCAGCTTGGACAGGGAAGTACAGCAGTACTTC; CDR3aa: CASSLDREVQQYF
j_gene: TRBJ1-1; abundance: .; d_gene: .; v_gene: TRBV6-5; CDR3nt: TGTGCCAGCACCTGGGACCTTTTCAACTCTGAAGCTTTCTTT; CDR3aa: CASTWDLFNSEAFF
j_gene: TRBJ1-2; abundance: .; d_gene: .; v_gene: TRBV20-1; CDR3nt: TGCAGTGCTAGTGGACACCGTACTAACTATGGCTACACCTTC; CDR3aa: CSASGHRTNYGYTF
j_gene: TRBJ1-5; abundance: few; d_gene: .; v_gene: TRBV7-9; CDR3nt: TGTGCCAGCAGCTTAGGCAGGGCGGAGGGTCAGCCCCAGCATTTT; CDR3aa: CASSLGRAEGQPQHF
j_gene: TRBJ1-2; abundance: .; d_gene: TRBD1; v_gene: TRBV5-6; CDR3nt: TGTGCCAGCAGCTTTGGACAGGGCGGTGGCTACACCTTC; CDR3aa: CASSFGQGGGYTF
j_gene: TRBJ1-3; abundance: .; d_gene: .; v_gene: TRBV6-5; CDR3nt: TGTGCCAGCAGTTACATCCGGGGACGGGACACCATATATTTT; CDR3aa: CASSYIRGRDTIYF
j_gene: TRBJ1-5; abundance: .; d_gene: .; v_gene: TRBV5-1; CDR3nt: TGCGCCAGCAGCTTGGATGGGGGGGGCAGTCAGCCCCAGCATTTT; CDR3aa: CASSLDGGGSQPQHF
j_gene: TRBJ2-3; abundance: .; d_gene: TRBD2; v_gene: TRBV30; CDR3nt: TGTGCCTGGGGGAGCGGGAACCCCACAGATACGCAGTATTTT; CDR3aa: CAWGSGNPTDTQYF
j_gene: TRBJ1-3; abundance: .; d_gene: .; v_gene: TRBV27; CDR3nt: TGTGCCAGCAGTTTATTAGGAGGGAGCGGAAACACCATATATTTT; CDR3aa: CASSLLGGSGNTIYF
j_gene: TRBJ2-1; abundance: .; d_gene: TRBD2; v_gene: TRBV19; CDR3nt: TGTGCCAGTAGTATTGCGCGGGGGGGCGGCTATGAGCAGTTCTTC; CDR3aa: CASSIARGGGYEQFF
j_gene: TRBJ2-7; abundance: .; d_gene: TRBD1; v_gene: TRBV27; CDR3nt: TGTGCCAGCAGTTTGGACAGGGGGTCCTACGAGCAGTACTTC; CDR3aa: CASSLDRGSYEQYF
j_gene: TRBJ1-2; abundance: .; d_gene: .; v_gene: TRBV2; CDR3nt: TGTGCCGGCCATGAAACAGACTATGGCTACACCTTC; CDR3aa: CAGHETDYGYTF
j_gene: TRBJ2-5; abundance: .; d_gene: TRBD1; v_gene: TRBV7-8; CDR3nt: TGTGCCAGCAGCCACAGGGGGCCGGGTGAGACCCAGTACTTC; CDR3aa: CASSHRGPGETQYF
j_gene: TRBJ1-2; abundance: .; d_gene: .; v_gene: TRBV14; CDR3nt: TGTGCCAGCAGCCAAGAATCGGCGTTAGCCTATGGCTACACCTTC; CDR3aa: CASSQESALAYGYTF
j_gene: TRBJ2-5; abundance: .; d_gene: TRBD2; v_gene: TRBV6-5; CDR3nt: TGTGCCAGCAGTTACGCGGGACTAGGGGAGACCCAGTACTTC; CDR3aa: CASSYAGLGETQYF
j_gene: TRBJ1-5; abundance: .; d_gene: .; v_gene: TRBV5-1; CDR3nt: TGCGCCAGCAGCTGGGCCGCTCGGTATCAGCCCCAGCATTTT; CDR3aa: CASSWAARYQPQHF
j_gene: TRBJ1-2; abundance: .; d_gene: TRBD1; v_gene: TRBV4-3; CDR3nt: TGCGCCAGCAGCCCAACCCGACAGGGAGACATCTATGGCTACACCTTC; CDR3aa: CASSPTRQGDIYGYTF
j_gene: TRBJ1-1; abundance: .; d_gene: TRBD1; v_gene: TRBV4-3; CDR3nt: TGCGCCAGCAGCCAAGATAGAGGGGGCAAGTCAATGAACACTGAAGCTTTCTTT; CDR3aa: CASSQDRGGKSMNTEAFF
j_gene: TRBJ1-6; abundance: .; d_gene: .; v_gene: TRBV10-1; CDR3nt: TGCGCCAGCAGTGAGAGGCCAGATTATTCACCCCTCCACTTT; CDR3aa: CASSERPDYSPLHF
j_gene: TRBJ1-3; abundance: once; d_gene: .; v_gene: TRBV29-1; CDR3nt: TGCAGCGTTGAAGACAGCTCTGGAAACACCATATATTTT; CDR3aa: CSVEDSSGNTIYF
j_gene: TRBJ1-5; abundance: .; d_gene: .; v_gene: TRBV30; CDR3nt: TGTGCCTGGAGTGTACTGGAGGGGTCTCAGCATTTT; CDR3aa: CAWSVLEGSQHF
j_gene: TRBJ2-3; abundance: .; d_gene: .; v_gene: TRBV7-2; CDR3nt: TGTGCCAGCAGCTCTCAGACTAGCACAGATACGCAGTATTTT; CDR3aa: CASSSQTSTDTQYF
j_gene: TRBJ2-1; abundance: .; d_gene: .; v_gene: TRBV7-9; CDR3nt: TGTGCCAGCAGCTTAGAAACCTACAATGAGCAGTTCTTC; CDR3aa: CASSLETYNEQFF
j_gene: TRBJ1-2; abundance: .; d_gene: .; v_gene: TRBV5-1; CDR3nt: TGCGCCAGCAGCTTGGGATGGGCAGGGGTGGATGGCTACACCTTC; CDR3aa: CASSLGWAGVDGYTF
j_gene: TRBJ1-2; abundance: .; d_gene: .; v_gene: TRBV24-1; CDR3nt: TGTGCCACCAGTGACACGGACACGGCTAACTATGGCTACACCTTC; CDR3aa: CATSDTDTANYGYTF
j_gene: TRBJ1-1; abundance: .; d_gene: .; v_gene: TRBV6-5; CDR3nt: TGTGCCACCCCGTGGGGGGACACTGAAGCTTTCTTT; CDR3aa: CATPWGDTEAFF
j_gene: TRBJ1-4; abundance: .; d_gene: .; v_gene: TRBV12-3/TRBV12-4; CDR3nt: TGTGCCAGCAGTGGGGTTGGGGAAAAACTGTTTTTT; CDR3aa: CASSGVGEKLFF
j_gene: TRBJ1-2; abundance: .; d_gene: .; v_gene: TRBV5-4; CDR3nt: TGTGCCAGCAGCTTAGGAGCTGGCCTAAACTATGGCTACACCTTC; CDR3aa: CASSLGAGLNYGYTF
j_gene: TRBJ1-4; abundance: .; d_gene: TRBD1; v_gene: TRBV2; CDR3nt: TGTGCCAGCAGTGTAGACAGGGCGGCAACTAATGAAAAACTGTTTTTT; CDR3aa: CASSVDRAATNEKLFF
j_gene: TRBJ2-1; abundance: .; d_gene: .; v_gene: TRBV12-3/TRBV12-4; CDR3nt: TGTGCCAGCAGTTTAAGGGGGTTGCCGTTCTTC; CDR3aa: CASSLRGLPFF
j_gene: TRBJ2-5; abundance: once; d_gene: TRBD1; v_gene: TRBV19; CDR3nt: TGTGCCAGTAGTATAGGCTCAGGGGGCTGGGAGACCCAGTACTTC; CDR3aa: CASSIGSGGWETQYF
j_gene: TRBJ2-7; abundance: few; d_gene: TRBD1; v_gene: TRBV9; CDR3nt: TGTGCCAGCAGCGTATTACCGACAGGGAGCTACGAGCAGTACTTC; CDR3aa: CASSVLPTGSYEQYF
j_gene: TRBJ2-5; abundance: once; d_gene: TRBD2; v_gene: TRBV6-2/TRBV6-3; CDR3nt: TGTGCCAGCAGTTACCAAAGACTAGCGGGGGCCCGGTGGGAGACCCAGTACTTC; CDR3aa: CASSYQRLAGARWETQYF
j_gene: TRBJ2-6; abundance: .; d_gene: .; v_gene: TRBV21-1; CDR3nt: TGTGCCAGCAGCAAAGTCGTCTCTGAGGCCAACGTCCTGACTTTC; CDR3aa: CASSKVVSEANVLTF
j_gene: TRBJ1-1; abundance: once; d_gene: .; v_gene: TRBV7-9; CDR3nt: TGTGCCAGCACCCCCCAAGGGGACACCACGCTCGAAGCTTTCTTT; CDR3aa: CASTPQGDTTLEAFF
j_gene: TRBJ1-2; abundance: .; d_gene: .; v_gene: TRBV6-5; CDR3nt: TGTGCCAGCGGGACGAATCGTTATGGCTACACCTTC; CDR3aa: CASGTNRYGYTF
j_gene: TRBJ1-4; abundance: once; d_gene: .; v_gene: TRBV29-1; CDR3nt: TGCAGCGTTACTATTGCAACTAATGAAAAACTGTTTTTT; CDR3aa: CSVTIATNEKLFF
j_gene: TRBJ1-6; abundance: .; d_gene: TRBD1; v_gene: TRBV7-6; CDR3nt: TGTGCCAGCAGCTTAGGGGACAGGTCTGGTTCACCCCTCCACTTT; CDR3aa: CASSLGDRSGSPLHF
j_gene: TRBJ2-3; abundance: .; d_gene: TRBD2; v_gene: TRBV30; CDR3nt: TGTGCCTGGAGTGTAGGTAGCGGGGGCGCAGATACGCAGTATTTT; CDR3aa: CAWSVGSGGADTQYF
j_gene: TRBJ1-2; abundance: .; d_gene: TRBD1; v_gene: TRBV14; CDR3nt: TGTGCCAGCAGCCCTCTGACAGGGTTGGGGTCTACTAACTATGGCTACACCTTC; CDR3aa: CASSPLTGLGSTNYGYTF
j_gene: TRBJ1-3; abundance: few; d_gene: .; v_gene: TRBV14; CDR3nt: TGTGCCAGCAGCCAAGGGGGGACCGCTTATTCTGGAAACACCATATATTTT; CDR3aa: CASSQGGTAYSGNTIYF
j_gene: TRBJ1-5; abundance: .; d_gene: .; v_gene: TRBV10-1; CDR3nt: TGCGCCAGCAGTGACAAAGGTGAGCAGCCCCAGCATTTT; CDR3aa: CASSDKGEQPQHF
j_gene: TRBJ2-3; abundance: once; d_gene: .; v_gene: TRBV10-3; CDR3nt: TGTGCCATCAGTGAGGGGGGGCGTAGCGCAGATACGCAGTATTTT; CDR3aa: CAISEGGRSADTQYF